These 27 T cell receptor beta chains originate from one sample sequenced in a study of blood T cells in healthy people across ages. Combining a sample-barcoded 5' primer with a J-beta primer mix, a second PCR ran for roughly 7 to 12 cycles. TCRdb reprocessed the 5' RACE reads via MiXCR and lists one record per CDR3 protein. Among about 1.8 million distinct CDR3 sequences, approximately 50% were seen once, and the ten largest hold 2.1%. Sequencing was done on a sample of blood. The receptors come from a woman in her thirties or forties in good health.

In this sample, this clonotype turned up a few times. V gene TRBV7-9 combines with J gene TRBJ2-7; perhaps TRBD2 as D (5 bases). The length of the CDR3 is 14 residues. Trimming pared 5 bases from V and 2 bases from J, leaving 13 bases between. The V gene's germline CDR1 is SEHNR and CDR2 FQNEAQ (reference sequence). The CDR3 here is CASSRSEGAYEQYF. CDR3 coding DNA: TGTGCCAGCAGCCGTAGTGAGGGTGCCTACGAGCAGTACTTC.

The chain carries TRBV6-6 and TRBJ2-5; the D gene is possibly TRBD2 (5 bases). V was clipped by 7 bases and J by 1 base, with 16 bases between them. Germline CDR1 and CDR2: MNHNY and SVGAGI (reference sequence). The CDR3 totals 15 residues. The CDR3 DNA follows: TGTGCCAGCACCGACCGAGCAGAGGGCCAAGAGACCCAGTACTTC. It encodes CASTDRAEGQETQYF.

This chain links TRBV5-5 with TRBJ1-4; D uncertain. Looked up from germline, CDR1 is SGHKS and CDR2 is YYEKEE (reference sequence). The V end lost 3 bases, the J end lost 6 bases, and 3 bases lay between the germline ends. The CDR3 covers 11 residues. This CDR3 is CASSSDEKLFF. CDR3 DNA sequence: TGTGCCAGCAGCTCTGATGAAAAACTGTTTTTT.

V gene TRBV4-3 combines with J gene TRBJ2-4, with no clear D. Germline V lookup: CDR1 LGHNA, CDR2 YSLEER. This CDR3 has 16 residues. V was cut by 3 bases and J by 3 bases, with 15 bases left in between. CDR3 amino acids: CASSQNLMENKNIQYF. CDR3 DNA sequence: TGCGCCAGCAGCCAGAACTTGATGGAAAACAAAAACATTCAGTACTTC.

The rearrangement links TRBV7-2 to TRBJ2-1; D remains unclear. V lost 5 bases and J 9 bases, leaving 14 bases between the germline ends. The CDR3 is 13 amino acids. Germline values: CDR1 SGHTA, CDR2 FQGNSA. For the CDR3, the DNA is TGTGCCAGCAGCGTACAGCTTCGTAGTGAGCAGTTCTTC. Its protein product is CASSVQLRSEQFF.

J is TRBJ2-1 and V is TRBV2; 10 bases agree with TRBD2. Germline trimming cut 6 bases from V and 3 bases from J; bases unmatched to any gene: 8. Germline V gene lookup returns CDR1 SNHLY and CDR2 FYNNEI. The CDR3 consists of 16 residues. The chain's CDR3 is CASRNQRGGLYNEQFF. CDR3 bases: TGTGCCAGCAGAAATCAGCGGGGGGGCCTCTACAATGAGCAGTTCTTC.

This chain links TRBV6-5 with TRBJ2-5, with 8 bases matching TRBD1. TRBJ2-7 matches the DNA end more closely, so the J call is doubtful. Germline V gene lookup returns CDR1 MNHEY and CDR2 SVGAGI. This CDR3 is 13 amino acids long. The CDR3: CASRGQGSHEQYF. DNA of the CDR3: TGTGCCAGCCGCGGACAGGGTTCCCACGAGCAGTACTTC.

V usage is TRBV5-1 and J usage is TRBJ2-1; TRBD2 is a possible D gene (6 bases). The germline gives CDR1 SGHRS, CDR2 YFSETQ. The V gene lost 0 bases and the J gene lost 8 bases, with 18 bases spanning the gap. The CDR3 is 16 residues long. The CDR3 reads CASSLEVRGMGDEQFF. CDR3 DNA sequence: TGCGCCAGCAGCTTGGAGGTGCGGGGTATGGGCGATGAGCAGTTCTTC.

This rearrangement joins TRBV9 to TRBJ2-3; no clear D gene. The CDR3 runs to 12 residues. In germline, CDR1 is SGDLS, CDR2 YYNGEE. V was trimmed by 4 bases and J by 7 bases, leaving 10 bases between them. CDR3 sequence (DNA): TGTGCCAGCAGCTCCCTATGGAATACGCAGTATTTT. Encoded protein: CASSSLWNTQYF.

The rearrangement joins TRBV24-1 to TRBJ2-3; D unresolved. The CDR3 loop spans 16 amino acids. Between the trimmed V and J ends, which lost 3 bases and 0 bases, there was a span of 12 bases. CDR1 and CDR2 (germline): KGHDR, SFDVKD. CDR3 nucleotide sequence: TGTGCCACCAGTGATCCCGGACGGATTAGCACAGATACGCAGTATTTT. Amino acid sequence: CATSDPGRISTDTQYF.

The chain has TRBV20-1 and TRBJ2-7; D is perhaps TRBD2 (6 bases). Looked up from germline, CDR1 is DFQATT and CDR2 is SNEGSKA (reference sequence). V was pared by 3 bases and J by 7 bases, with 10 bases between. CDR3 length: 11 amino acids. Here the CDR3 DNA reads TGCAGTGCTAGCCGGGACTCAGAGCAGTACTTC. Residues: CSASRDSEQYF.

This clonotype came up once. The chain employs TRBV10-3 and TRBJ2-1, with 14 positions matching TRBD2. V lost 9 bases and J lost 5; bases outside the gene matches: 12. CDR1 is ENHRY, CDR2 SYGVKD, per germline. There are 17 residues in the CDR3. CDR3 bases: TGTGCCATTAAGGGTGGACTAGCGGGAGGACCGAACAATGAGCAGTTCTTC. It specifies CAIKGGLAGGPNNEQFF.

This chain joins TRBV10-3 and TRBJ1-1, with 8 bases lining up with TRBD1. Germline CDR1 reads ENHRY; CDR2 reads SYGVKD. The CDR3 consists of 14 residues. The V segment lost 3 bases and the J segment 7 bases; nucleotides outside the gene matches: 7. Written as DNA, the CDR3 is TGTGCCATCAGTGACCCGACAGGGGATGTTGAAGCTTTCTTT. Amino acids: CAISDPTGDVEAFF.

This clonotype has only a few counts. The CDR3, as DNA: TGTGCCAGCAGCCCGACCGGGACTAGCTCCTACAATGAGCAGTTCTTC. It encodes CASSPTGTSSYNEQFF. This rearrangement joins TRBV14 to TRBJ2-1, with 8 bases fitting TRBD2. The germline gives CDR1 SGHDN, CDR2 FVKESK. This CDR3 comprises 16 residues. V shed 4 bases, J shed 0 bases, and the junction held 5 bases outside the gene matches.

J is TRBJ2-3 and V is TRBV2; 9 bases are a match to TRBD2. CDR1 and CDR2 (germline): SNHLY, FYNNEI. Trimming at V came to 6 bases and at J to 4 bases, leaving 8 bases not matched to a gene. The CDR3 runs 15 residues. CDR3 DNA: TGTGCCAGCAGAAATGGACTAGCGAGCCCAGATACGCAGTATTTT. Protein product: CASRNGLASPDTQYF.

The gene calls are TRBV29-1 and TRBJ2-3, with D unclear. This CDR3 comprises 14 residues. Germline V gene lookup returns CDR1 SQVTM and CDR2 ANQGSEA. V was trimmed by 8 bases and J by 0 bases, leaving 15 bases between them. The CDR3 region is CSLSKRTSTDTQYF. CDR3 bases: TGCAGCCTCTCCAAGCGAACTAGCACAGATACGCAGTATTTT.

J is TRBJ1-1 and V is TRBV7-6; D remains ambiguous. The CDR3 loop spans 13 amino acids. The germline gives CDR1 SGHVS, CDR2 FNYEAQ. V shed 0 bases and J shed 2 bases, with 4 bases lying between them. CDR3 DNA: TGTGCCAGCAGCTTAGCTTTCAACACTGAAGCTTTCTTT. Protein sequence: CASSLAFNTEAFF.

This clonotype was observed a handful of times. The CDR3 is CSASTMGRQGLGKNIQYF. CDR3 nucleotides: TGCAGTGCTAGTACAATGGGAAGACAGGGGCTGGGCAAAAACATTCAGTACTTC. The chain couples TRBV20-1 to TRBJ2-4, with 8 positions matching TRBD1. This CDR3 spans 18 amino acids. The J segment lost 3 bases and the V segment lost 3 bases, leaving 16 bases of the junction unmatched. CDR1 is DFQATT and CDR2 is SNEGSKA in the germline V gene (reference sequence).

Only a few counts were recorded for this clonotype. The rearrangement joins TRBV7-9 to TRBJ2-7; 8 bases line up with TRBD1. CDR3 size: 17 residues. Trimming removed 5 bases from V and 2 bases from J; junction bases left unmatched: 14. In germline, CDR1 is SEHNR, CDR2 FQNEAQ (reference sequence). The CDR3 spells CASSPAGWAGGPYEQYF. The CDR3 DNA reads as TGTGCCAGCAGCCCTGCAGGCTGGGCAGGGGGCCCCTACGAGCAGTACTTC.

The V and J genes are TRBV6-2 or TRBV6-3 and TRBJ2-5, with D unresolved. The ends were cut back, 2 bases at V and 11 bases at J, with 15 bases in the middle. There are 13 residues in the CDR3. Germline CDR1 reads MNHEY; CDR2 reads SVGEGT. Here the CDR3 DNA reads TGTGCCAGCAGTTACGACGGATCCTACGGGCAGTACTTC. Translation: CASSYDGSYGQYF.

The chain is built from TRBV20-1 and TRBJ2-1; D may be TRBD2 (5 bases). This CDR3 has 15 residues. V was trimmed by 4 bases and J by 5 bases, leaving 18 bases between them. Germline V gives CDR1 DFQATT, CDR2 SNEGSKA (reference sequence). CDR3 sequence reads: CSATLRGSRNNEQFF. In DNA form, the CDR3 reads TGCAGTGCTACCCTACGGGGTAGCCGGAACAATGAGCAGTTCTTC.

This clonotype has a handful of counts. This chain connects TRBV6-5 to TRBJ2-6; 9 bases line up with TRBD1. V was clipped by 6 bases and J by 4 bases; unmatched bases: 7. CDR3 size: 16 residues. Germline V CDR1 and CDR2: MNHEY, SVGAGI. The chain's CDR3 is CASRGQGGSGANVLTF. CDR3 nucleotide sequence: TGTGCCAGCAGGGGACAGGGAGGATCCGGGGCCAACGTCCTGACTTTC.

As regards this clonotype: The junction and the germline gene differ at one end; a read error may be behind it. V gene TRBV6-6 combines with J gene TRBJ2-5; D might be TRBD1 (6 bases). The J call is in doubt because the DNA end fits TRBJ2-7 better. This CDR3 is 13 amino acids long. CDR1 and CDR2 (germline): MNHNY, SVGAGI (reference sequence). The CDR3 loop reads CASSYSGQNEQYF. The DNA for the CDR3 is TGCGCCAGCAGTTACTCAGGACAGAACGAGCAGTACTTC.

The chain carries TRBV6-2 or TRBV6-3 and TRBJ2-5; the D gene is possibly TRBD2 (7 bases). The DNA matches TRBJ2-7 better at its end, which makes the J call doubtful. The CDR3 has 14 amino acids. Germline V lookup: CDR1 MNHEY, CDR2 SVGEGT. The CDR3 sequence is CASRAGGPSYEQYF. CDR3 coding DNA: TGTGCCAGCCGGGCCGGGGGGCCTTCCTACGAGCAGTACTTC.

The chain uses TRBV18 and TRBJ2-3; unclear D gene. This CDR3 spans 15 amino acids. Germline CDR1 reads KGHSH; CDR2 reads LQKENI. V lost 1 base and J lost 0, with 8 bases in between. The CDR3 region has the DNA TGTGCCAGCTCACCACGGGCAGCTAGCACAGATACGCAGTATTTT. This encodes CASSPRAASTDTQYF.

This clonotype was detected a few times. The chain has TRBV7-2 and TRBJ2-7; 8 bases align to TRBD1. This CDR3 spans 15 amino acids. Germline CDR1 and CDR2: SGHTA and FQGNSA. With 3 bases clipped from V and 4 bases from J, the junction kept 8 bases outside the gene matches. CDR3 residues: CASSFGQGVGYEQYF. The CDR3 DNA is TGTGCCAGCAGCTTTGGACAGGGCGTAGGTTACGAGCAGTACTTC.

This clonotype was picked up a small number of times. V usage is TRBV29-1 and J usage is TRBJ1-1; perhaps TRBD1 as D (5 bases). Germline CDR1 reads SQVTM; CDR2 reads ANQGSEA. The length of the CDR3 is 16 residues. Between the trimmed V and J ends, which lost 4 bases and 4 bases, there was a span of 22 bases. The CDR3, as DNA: TGCAGCGTTGCGGGTGGGACCACGGGAGGCGTCACTGAAGCTTTCTTT. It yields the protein CSVAGGTTGGVTEAFF.